Each of the 16 T cell receptor beta chains below was sequenced from the same sample in a study of T cell repertoires in cytomegalovirus infection. TCRdb fed the reads into MiXCR, producing one record per CDR3 protein. The sample lists 310,000 or so distinct CDR3 sequences, 15% to 20% seen once, with around 11% in the top ten. Sequenced: PBMCs. All receptors come from a human donor in good health (CMV status not recorded). Some clones in this sample may be carry-over from other donors' samples.

This clonotype was observed at least ten times. V usage is TRBV7-6 and J usage is TRBJ1-1, with D maybe TRBD1 (5 bases). Germline assignment: CDR1 SGHVS and CDR2 FNYEAQ. With 5 bases removed from V and 3 bases from J, the gap between germline ends came to 16 bases. The CDR3 contains 15 residues. CDR3 coding DNA: TGTGCCAGCAGCCTCTGGGGGGTGTGGGACACTGAAGCTTTCTTT. Translating gives CASSLWGVWDTEAFF.

There are a few counts of this clonotype. This chain links TRBV12-3 or TRBV12-4 with TRBJ2-7; the match to TRBD2 covers 7 bases. V lost 5 bases and J lost 7; bases outside the gene matches: 17. The CDR3 contains 16 residues. CDR3 in DNA: TGTGCCAGCAGTGTCCGAAACCTCCAGCGGGGCGGAGAGCAGTACTTC. Translating gives CASSVRNLQRGGEQYF.

The rearrangement uses TRBV6-6 and TRBJ2-3; 9 nucleotides match TRBD1. V shed 2 bases, J shed 4 bases, and the junction held 10 bases outside the gene matches. Per the germline V gene, CDR1 is MNHNY and CDR2 is SVGAGI (reference sequence). The CDR3 covers 17 residues. The CDR3 nucleotides read TGTGCCAGCAGTTACGCGCTGACAGGGGGGTTCTCAGATACGCAGTATTTT. Amino acids: CASSYALTGGFSDTQYF.

This clonotype was seen once. This chain uses TRBV10-3 with TRBJ1-1; tentatively, D is TRBD1 (6 bases). Trimming left V 3 bases short and J 1 base short, with 15 bases between. Per germline, CDR1 ENHRY and CDR2 SYGVKD. The CDR3 extends over 16 amino acids. The CDR3 DNA reads as TGTGCCATCAGTGACCTCGCACAGGGTTCGAACACTGAAGCTTTCTTT. Amino acid sequence: CAISDLAQGSNTEAFF.

This clonotype was observed a few times. This sequence joins TRBV3-1 and TRBJ2-3; the match to TRBD2 covers 11 bases. With 4 bases clipped from V and 6 bases from J, the junction kept 6 bases outside the gene matches. Germline V gives CDR1 LGHDT, CDR2 YNNKEL (reference sequence). The CDR3 has 15 residues. In nucleotides, the CDR3 is TGTGCCAGCAGCCTAATGACTAGCGGGGAGGATACGCAGTATTTT. Its translation: CASSLMTSGEDTQYF.

This clonotype was counted at least ten times. V is TRBV4-2 and J is TRBJ2-1; 13 bases fit TRBD2. Trimming removed 4 bases from V and 4 bases from J; junction bases left unmatched: 16. Germline V gives CDR1 LGHNA, CDR2 YNFKEQ. The CDR3 covers 20 residues. CDR3 DNA sequence: TGTGCCAGCAGCCCGAGGACTAGCGGGGGATATAGCCCATTATACAATGAGCAGTTCTTC. It is translated as CASSPRTSGGYSPLYNEQFF.

In this sample, this clonotype turned up many times. The rearrangement links TRBV20-1 to TRBJ1-1, with D maybe TRBD1 (5 bases). Germline V gives CDR1 DFQATT, CDR2 SNEGSKA (reference sequence). Between the trimmed V and J ends, which lost 3 bases and 0 bases, there was a span of 14 bases. CDR3 length: 15 residues. CDR3 loop: CSASEGTGMNTEAFF. The CDR3 nucleotides read TGCAGTGCTAGTGAGGGGACGGGGATGAACACTGAAGCTTTCTTT.

This clonotype was observed a handful of times. J is TRBJ1-5 and V is TRBV4-1, with 7 positions matching TRBD1. Germline CDR1 is MGHRA and CDR2 is YSYEKL. The V segment lost 2 bases and the J segment 4 bases; nucleotides outside the gene matches: 2. This CDR3 comprises 14 residues. The CDR3 DNA is TGCGCCAGCAGCCAAACGACAGGGAATCAGCCCCAGCATTTT. Its translation: CASSQTTGNQPQHF.

At least ten counts were recorded for this clonotype. The rearrangement joins TRBV12-3 or TRBV12-4 to TRBJ1-2, with 8 positions matching TRBD1. The trim removed 3 bases at V and 3 bases at J, leaving 6 bases unmatched. This CDR3 has 15 amino acids. The CDR3 bases are TGTGCCAGCAGTTTTGGACAGGGAATATACTATGGCTACACCTTC. Protein: CASSFGQGIYYGYTF.

The chain joins TRBV20-1 to TRBJ2-3; 8 bases align to TRBD2. V lost 5 bases, J lost 0 bases, and 7 bases stayed unmatched. CDR3 length: 15 residues. Germline V CDR1 and CDR2: DFQATT, SNEGSKA (reference sequence). The CDR3 is CSAPLSGASTDTQYF. The CDR3 DNA reads TGCAGTGCTCCACTTAGCGGGGCTAGCACAGATACGCAGTATTTT.

This clonotype turned up a few times. This chain uses TRBV7-2 with TRBJ1-2; D might be TRBD1 (6 bases). Trimming cost V 5 bases and J 3 bases, with 22 bases left between them. Germline V CDR1 and CDR2: SGHTA, FQGNSA. The CDR3 sequence is 17 residues long. For the CDR3, the DNA is TGTGCCAGCAGCACCCGAACCACTGCAAGGGGGGACTATGGCTACACCTTC. Its protein is CASSTRTTARGDYGYTF.

The genes are TRBV12-3 or TRBV12-4 and TRBJ2-1; 10 bases agree with TRBD1. V shed 7 bases, J shed 7 bases, and the junction held 10 bases outside the gene matches. The CDR3 spans 15 residues. CDR3 sequence reads: CASTEPGQGKNEQFF. The DNA of the CDR3 is TGTGCCAGCACCGAACCGGGACAGGGGAAAAATGAGCAGTTCTTC.

At least ten counts were recorded for this clonotype. The J gene is TRBJ1-1, the V gene TRBV6-6, with D possibly matching TRBD1 (5 bases). V was pared by 2 bases and J by 6 bases, with 13 bases between. The CDR3 runs to 14 residues. Germline V gene lookup returns CDR1 MNHNY and CDR2 SVGAGI (reference sequence). The CDR3 bases are TGTGCCAGCAGTTACGGGCAGGGAGTGGCTGAAGCTTTCTTT. The encoded protein is CASSYGQGVAEAFF.

This clonotype has a count of ten or more. The rearrangement links TRBV7-9 to TRBJ1-3, with D uncertain. Germline lookup yields CDR1 SEHNR and CDR2 FQNEAQ (reference sequence). This CDR3 is built from 13 residues. V was cut by 5 bases and J by 4 bases, with 9 bases left in between. Here the CDR3 DNA reads TGTGCCAGCAGCCGCAACGAGGGAAACACCATATATTTT. Protein product: CASSRNEGNTIYF.

The chain is built from TRBV7-6 and TRBJ1-4; D unclear. Trimming stripped 2 bases from V and 6 bases from J, with 10 bases between. Germline lookup yields CDR1 SGHVS and CDR2 FNYEAQ. This CDR3 has 14 residues. CDR3 amino acids: CASSLKNAYEKLFF. The CDR3 nucleotides are TGTGCCAGCAGCTTAAAGAACGCCTATGAAAAACTGTTTTTT. Drawing the rest from reference TRBV7-6 and TRBJ1-4, the complete variable domain is GAGVSQSPRYKVTKRGQDVALRCDPISGHVSLYWYRQALGQGPEFLTYFNYEAQQDKSGLPNDRFSAERPEGSISTLTIQRTEQRDSAMYRCASSLKNAYEKLFFGSGTQLSVL.

This clonotype was recorded a few times. The chain uses TRBV7-2 and TRBJ1-5, with unresolved D. Trimming removed 3 bases from V and 1 base from J, with 13 bases in between. The CDR3 is 16 residues long. Germline V CDR1 and CDR2: SGHTA, FQGNSA. The CDR3 loop is CASSLVSGQSNQPQHF. Written as DNA, the CDR3 is TGTGCCAGCAGCTTGGTGTCCGGGCAGAGCAATCAGCCCCAGCATTTT.